Described below is a single TCR beta chain sequence and its context. As yet, its antigen is unknown. CD8 cells classed as naive were CD45RO-negative and positively selected for CCR7, excluding terminally differentiated effector memory CD45RA+ cells. The data are from a study of shared clonotypes between healthy human individuals. Study findings and constraints: Generally, naive subsets (rather than memory subsets) showed larger estimated richness.

CDR1 is MNHNS and CDR2 is SASEGT in the germline V gene. The length of the CDR3 is 16 residues. The junction had 9 bases not matched to a gene; V was cut back by 6 bases and J by 1 base. Produced via immunoSEQ multiplex PCR; TCRdb's table is partial and in-frame only. The sample holds around 2,000,000 clones, less than 95% seen once. The TCR originated in a man aged 18 to 30 in good health. The chain joins TRBV6-1 to TRBJ1-5, with 7 positions matching TRBD1. Sequenced: naive CD8+ T cells sorted from blood. This CDR3 is CASREQGLSSNQPQHF. The CDR3 DNA sequence: TGTGCCAGCAGGGAACAGGGGTTATCAAGCAATCAGCCCCAGCATTTT.